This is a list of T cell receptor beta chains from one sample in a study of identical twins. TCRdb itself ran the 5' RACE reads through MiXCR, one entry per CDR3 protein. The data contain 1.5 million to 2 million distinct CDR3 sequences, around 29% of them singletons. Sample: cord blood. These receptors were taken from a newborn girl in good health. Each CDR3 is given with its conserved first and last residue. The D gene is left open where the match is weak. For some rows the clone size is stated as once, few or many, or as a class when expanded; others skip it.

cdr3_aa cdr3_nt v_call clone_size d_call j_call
CASSPLGGSGWTDTQYF TGTGCCAGCAGTCCCCTTGGCGGGAGTGGATGGACAGATACGCAGTATTTT TRBV28 - TRBD2 TRBJ2-3
CAISEAALNSPLHF TGTGCCATCAGTGAAGCTGCGTTGAATTCACCCCTCCACTTT TRBV10-3 - - TRBJ1-6
CASSSLGAGDYGYTF TGTGCCAGCAGTTCCCTCGGGGCAGGAGACTATGGCTACACCTTC TRBV27 - - TRBJ1-2
CASSPRSQLGYEQYF TGTGCCAGCAGTCCTCGGTCCCAATTGGGCTACGAGCAGTACTTC TRBV7-2 few - TRBJ2-7
CASSLYRDRGANYGYTF TGCGCCAGCAGCTTGTACCGGGACAGGGGAGCTAACTATGGCTACACCTTC TRBV5-1 few TRBD1 TRBJ1-2
CASSYGSQVNNSPLHF TGTGCCAGCAGTTACGGGTCACAGGTCAATAATTCACCCCTCCACTTT TRBV6-6 few - TRBJ1-6
CASSSRVTYEQYF TGTGCCAGTAGTTCCAGGGTTACCTACGAGCAGTACTTC TRBV19 - - TRBJ2-7
CASSYSSTGLGQYF TGTGCCAGCAGTTACTCGAGTACAGGGTTGGGGCAGTATTTT TRBV6-6 - - TRBJ2-3
CASSQEGANGYTF TGTGCCAGCAGCCAAGAAGGAGCAAATGGCTACACCTTC TRBV4-2 many - TRBJ1-2
CASSFGMRGDTQYF TGTGCCAGCAGTTTCGGGATGAGAGGAGATACGCAATATTTT TRBV12-3/TRBV12-4 - - TRBJ2-3
CASSLGGRVHEQYF TGTGCCAGCAGTTTGGGGGGGAGGGTCCACGAGCAGTACTTT TRBV12-3/TRBV12-4 - TRBD2 TRBJ2-7
CASRRTGTGNEKLFF TGTGCCAGCAGACGGACGGGGACAGGGAATGAAAAACTGTTTTTT TRBV2 many TRBD1 TRBJ1-4
CASSLASGGTTDTQYF TGCGCCAGCAGCTTGGCCAGCGGGGGAACTACAGATACGCAGTATTTT TRBV5-1 - TRBD2 TRBJ2-3
CASSQDISRGIADTQYF TGTGCCAGCAGCCAAGATATTAGCAGGGGGATTGCAGATACGCAGTATTTT TRBV3-1 once TRBD1 TRBJ2-3
CASSVTGGREQYF TGTGCCAGCAGCGTTACAGGGGGCCGGGAGCAGTACTTC TRBV7-9 - TRBD1 TRBJ2-7
CASSLGGQYNELFF TGTGCCAGCAGCTTAGGGGGACAGTACAATGAGCTGTTCTTC TRBV7-6 - TRBD1 TRBJ2-1
CASGGILGDYGYTF TGCGCCAGCGGGGGGATTTTGGGGGACTATGGCTACACCTTC TRBV10-2 - - TRBJ1-2
CASSQLRGDTQYF TGCGCCAGCAGCCAACTGCGGGGAGATACGCAGTATTTT TRBV4-1 - - TRBJ2-3
CASRLGRGRLSSPLHF TGTGCCAGCAGGCTAGGGCGGGGGAGACTGTCTTCACCCCTCCACTTT TRBV6-1 once - TRBJ1-6
CASSPGLAGAHEQFF TGTGCCAGCAGTCCTGGACTAGCGGGAGCCCATGAGCAGTTCTTC TRBV28 few TRBD2 TRBJ2-1
CASSSTGGFGYTF TGTGCCAGCAGTTCGACAGGGGGCTTCGGCTACACCTTC TRBV28 - TRBD1 TRBJ1-2
CASRFISTSGYNEQFF TGTGCCAGCAGGTTCATTTCGACTAGCGGGTACAATGAGCAGTTCTTC TRBV27 - TRBD2 TRBJ2-1
CTSSKRHGVPITDTQYF TGTACCAGCAGCAAGAGGCACGGGGTCCCAATCACAGATACGCAGTATTTT TRBV21-1 - - TRBJ2-3
CASSVATSGTGELFF TGTGCCAGCAGCGTCGCGACTAGCGGCACCGGGGAGCTGTTTTTT TRBV9 few TRBD2 TRBJ2-2
CSARGGGGYNEQYF TGCAGTGCTAGAGGGGGAGGGGGGTACAATGAGCAGTACTTC TRBV20-1 few - TRBJ2-5
CAISELGTTADTQYF TGTGCCATCAGTGAGCTTGGGACCACGGCGGATACGCAGTATTTT TRBV10-3 many - TRBJ2-3
CAWNLGASLYNEQFF TGTGCCTGGAATTTGGGGGCCTCTCTCTACAATGAGCAGTTCTTC TRBV30 once - TRBJ2-1
CASSGRNTGTGGFSSYEQYF TGTGCCAGCAGCGGACGTAATACCGGGACAGGGGGCTTTAGCTCCTACGAGCAGTACTTC TRBV15 - TRBD1 TRBJ2-7
CASSEHAGPQETQYF TGTGCCAGCAGTGAACATGCAGGCCCCCAAGAGACCCAGTACTTC TRBV6-1 - - TRBJ2-5